This TCR beta chain came from a study of tumor-infiltrating lymphocytes in oesophageal squamous cell carcinoma. The CDR3 length is 15 residues. Trimming removed 2 bases at V and 3 bases at J, with 8 bases between. Germline CDR1 is MNHEY and CDR2 is SVGEGT. In TCRdb, the PCR reads were re-called with MiXCR into one record per CDR3 protein. The sample shows about 11,000 distinct CDR3 sequences, 52% of them seen only once. The sequence came from a female donor with esophageal squamous cell carcinoma. Source material: esophageal tumor tissue. The chain is built from TRBV6-2 or TRBV6-3 and TRBJ2-6, with TRBD2 as a possible D gene (5 bases). Here the CDR3 reads CASSYVGVGANVLTF. The CDR3, as DNA: TGTGCCAGCAGTTACGTCGGGGTTGGGGCCAACGTCCTGACTTTC.